The 19 T cell receptor beta chains in this list originate from one sample, sequenced in a study of spatial heterogeneity in lung cancer. Study-level findings and limits: How many expanded intratumoral alpha and beta TCRs were present tracked the tumor mutation count, which was a count of nonsynonymous mutations.

Their cognate antigens are unknown. As for time point: sample taken at primary tumor resection. A single record per CDR3 protein comes from TCRdb applying MiXCR to the 5' RACE reads. The sample records 8,000 to 10,000 distinct CDR3 sequences, 13% to 15% being singletons. Here the sequenced sample was lung tumor tissue, taken at surgery. The receptors originated from a male donor with early-stage non-small cell lung cancer.

Many counts were recorded for this clonotype. A library prepared for alpha chains yielded this beta chain as an off-target read; its size is of little meaning. The chain carries TRBV18 and TRBJ2-2; 13 bases map to TRBD2. Per germline, CDR1 KGHSH and CDR2 LQKENI. The V gene end was trimmed by 3 bases and the J gene end by 1 base; junction bases not matched to a gene: 5. The CDR3 spans 18 residues. The CDR3 sequence is CASSPRTSGRLNTGELFF. CDR3 bases: TGTGCCAGCTCACCTCGGACTAGCGGGAGATTGAACACCGGGGAGCTGTTTTTT.

The sample holds a few counts of this clonotype. Within a library made for alpha chains, this beta chain is off target, and its count is uninformative. V usage is TRBV20-1 and J usage is TRBJ2-1; 8 bases match TRBD2. V gave up 5 bases and J gave up 4 bases; unmatched junction bases: 7. Germline CDR1 DFQATT, CDR2 SNEGSKA (reference sequence). This CDR3 spans 14 amino acids. CDR3 nucleotides: TGCAGTGCTGCTTTAGCGGGAACTTACAATGAGCAGTTCTTC. Translating it yields CSAALAGTYNEQFF.

This clonotype showed up many times. This beta chain is a stray read from a library made for alpha chains; its abundance is not meaningful. The J gene is TRBJ2-2, the V gene TRBV3-1; 12 nucleotides agree with TRBD2. This CDR3 has 17 residues. The germline V gene has CDR1 LGHDT and CDR2 YNNKEL (reference sequence). Trimming at V came to 4 bases and at J to 7 bases, leaving 10 bases not matched to a gene. CDR3 sequence (DNA): TGTGCCAGCAGCCTGGCTAGCGGGAGGGAAGGTAGCGGGGAGCTGTTTTTT. This gives the protein CASSLASGREGSGELFF.

This clonotype was seen many times. The size of this beta chain means little, since it is a stray read in a library made for alpha chains. The chain has TRBV12-3 or TRBV12-4 and TRBJ2-3; 7 bases line up with TRBD2. The junction had 7 bases not matched to a gene; V was cut back by 3 bases and J by 7 bases. The CDR3 runs 14 residues. The CDR3 sequence: CASSLSASGYTQYF. Here the CDR3 DNA reads TGTGCCAGCAGTTTGTCGGCTAGCGGTTATACGCAGTATTTT.

In its sample, this clonotype was seen many times. A library made for alpha chains picked up this beta chain off target, so its size means little. The rearrangement links TRBV18 to TRBJ2-3, with 11 bases fitting TRBD2. The germline gives CDR1 KGHSH, CDR2 LQKENI. The CDR3 is made up of 16 amino acids. Losses at the gene ends were 3 bases for V and 4 bases for J; bases not matched to a gene: 6. The CDR3 loop reads CASSPRLAGGPDTQYF. Written as DNA, the CDR3 is TGTGCCAGCTCACCGAGGCTAGCGGGAGGACCAGATACGCAGTATTTT.

The sample holds many counts of this clonotype. With the library built for alpha chains, this beta chain is off target and its frequency is not meaningful. Here the CDR3 reads CASSLAEGLGDTQYF. In DNA form, the CDR3 reads TGTGCCAGCAGCTTAGCTGAGGGATTGGGAGATACGCAGTATTTT. The chain uses TRBV7-8 and TRBJ2-3, with D possibly TRBD2 on 5 matching bases. The length of the CDR3 is 15 residues. Germline V gene sequence: CDR1 SGHVS, CDR2 FQNEAQ. The V gene lost 0 bases and the J gene lost 5 bases, with 12 bases spanning the gap.

This clonotype was observed at least ten times. Since the library was made to target alpha chains, this beta chain is a stray read and its abundance is not meaningful. The chain carries TRBV9 and TRBJ2-4, with TRBD2 matching over 7 bases. The CDR3 has 14 amino acids. V shed 1 base and J 6 bases; nucleotides not matched to a gene: 4. Germline lookup yields CDR1 SGDLS and CDR2 YYNGEE. The CDR3 nucleotides read TGTGCCAGCAGCGTACTGGTAGCGGGAAACATTCAGTACTTC. This sequence encodes CASSVLVAGNIQYF.

Sample share makes this clonotype medium-sized. Within a library made for alpha chains, this beta chain is off target, and its count is uninformative. The rearrangement joins TRBV10-3 to TRBJ2-2; D might be TRBD2 (5 bases). This CDR3 contains 13 residues. The V end lost 11 bases, the J end lost 2 bases, and 12 bases lay between the germline ends. CDR1 is ENHRY and CDR2 is SYGVKD in the germline V gene. The CDR3 nucleotides are TGTGCCGGAGGAGGAGATAACACCGGGGAGCTGTTTTTT. Protein: CAGGGDNTGELFF.

This clonotype occurred many times. One end of the junction is discordant with germline, which a read error may explain. Since it is a stray read in a library aimed at alpha chains, this beta chain has a size that is not meaningful. The chain uses TRBV6-1 and TRBJ1-1, with D perhaps matching TRBD1 (5 bases). Germline CDR1 MNHNS, CDR2 SASEGT. The CDR3 has 12 amino acids. CDR3 sequence (DNA): TGTGCCAGCAGTGAAGGAGGGACTGGAGCTTTCTTT. Its translation: CASSEGGTGAFF.

Notes on this clonotype: A library made for alpha chains picked up this beta chain off target, so its size means little. The CDR3 DNA follows: TGTGCCAGCAGCCAAGTTGGAGATACGCAGTATTTT. Its protein product is CASSQVGDTQYF. The chain has TRBV3-1 and TRBJ2-3; D is unclear. The length of the CDR3 is 12 residues. The germline V and J ends were trimmed by 1 base and 5 bases, with 4 bases remaining between them. Germline loops: CDR1 LGHDT, CDR2 YNNKEL (reference sequence).

This clonotype has ten or more counts. Being off target in a library aimed at alpha chains, this beta chain has a size of little meaning. The genes are TRBV18 and TRBJ1-1, with 8 bases matching TRBD1. The germline V gene encodes CDR1 KGHSH and CDR2 LQKENI. Losses at the gene ends were 4 bases for V and 4 bases for J; bases not matched to a gene: 5. CDR3 length equals 14 residues. This CDR3 reads CASSLQGETTEAFF. CDR3 coding DNA: TGTGCCAGCTCACTACAGGGGGAGACCACTGAAGCTTTCTTT. Full variable domain (missing parts from reference TRBV18 and TRBJ1-1): NAGVMQNPRHLVRRRGQEARLRCSPMKGHSHVYWYRQLPEEGLKFMVYLQKENIIDESGMPKERFSAEFPKEGPSILRIQQVVRGDSAAYFCASSLQGETTEAFFGQGTRLTVV.

By share of the sample, this clonotype is medium-sized. This beta chain represents an off-target read in a library built for alpha chains; its size is of limited meaning. This rearrangement joins TRBV11-2 to TRBJ2-7; 8 bases line up with TRBD2. The V segment lost 2 bases and the J segment 2 bases; nucleotides outside the gene matches: 2. CDR1 is SGHAT, CDR2 FQNNGV, per germline. The CDR3 totals 14 residues. Written as DNA, the CDR3 is TGTGCCAGCAGCTTAACTAGCGGTACCTACGAGCAGTACTTC. Protein product: CASSLTSGTYEQYF.

Many counts were recorded for this clonotype. Found in a library prepared for alpha chains, this beta chain is an off-target read, and its abundance has little meaning. The chain is built from TRBV7-2 and TRBJ2-5; 12 bases map to TRBD2. The J segment lost 4 bases and the V segment lost 0 bases, leaving 6 bases of the junction unmatched. The CDR3 length is 17 residues. Germline assignment: CDR1 SGHTA and CDR2 FQGNSA. The CDR3 DNA is TGTGCCAGCAGCTTAGCCCTGACTAGCGGGAGAGGAGAGACCCAGTACTTC. As protein: CASSLALTSGRGETQYF. The full variable domain, with the rest looked up from reference TRBV7-2 and TRBJ2-5, is GAGVSQSPSNKVTEKGKDVELRCDPISGHTALYWYRQSLGQGLEFLIYFQGNSAPDKSGLPSDRFSAERTGGSVSTLTIQRTQQEDSAVYLCASSLALTSGRGETQYFGPGTRLLVL.

Ten or more counts support this clonotype. The size of this beta chain means little, since it is a stray read in a library made for alpha chains. The V gene is TRBV29-1, the J gene TRBJ2-1, with D possibly called TRBD1 or TRBD2 (5 bases each). The V gene lost 4 bases and the J gene lost 4 bases, with 8 bases spanning the gap. The CDR3 is 12 residues long. CDR1 is SQVTM, CDR2 ANQGSEA, per germline. The CDR3 DNA reads as TGCAGCGTTGCAGAGGGGTACAATGAGCAGTTCTTC. Translation: CSVAEGYNEQFF.

Many counts were recorded for this clonotype. This beta chain is an off-target read within a library intended for alpha chains, so its frequency means little. This chain uses TRBV7-2 with TRBJ2-2; D gene uncertain. The V end was cut by 5 bases, the J end by 4 bases, with 11 bases between. Per the germline V gene, CDR1 is SGHTA and CDR2 is FQGNSA. The CDR3 loop spans 14 amino acids. CDR3 sequence: CASSPYLVTGELFF. Here the CDR3 DNA reads TGTGCCAGCAGCCCCTATCTAGTCACCGGGGAGCTGTTTTTT.

This clonotype occurred a few times. This beta chain is off target for a library built for alpha chains, so its abundance means little. The chain carries TRBV2 and TRBJ2-1; 10 bases align to TRBD2. Germline trimming cut 8 bases from V and 4 bases from J; bases unmatched to any gene: 11. The germline V gene has CDR1 SNHLY and CDR2 FYNNEI. The CDR3 loop spans 16 amino acids. The CDR3 loop is CASSLSSGSGYNEQFF. The CDR3, as DNA: TGTGCCAGCTCTTTATCTAGCGGGAGCGGGTACAATGAGCAGTTCTTC.

About this clonotype: This beta chain represents an off-target read in a library built for alpha chains; its size is of limited meaning. The gene calls are TRBV6-2 or TRBV6-3 and TRBJ1-5; D gene uncertain. CDR3 length: 12 residues. Germline loops: CDR1 MNHEY, CDR2 SVGEGT. V lost 6 bases and J 6 bases, leaving 9 bases between the germline ends. CDR3 residues: CASRDSGQPQHF. The CDR3, as DNA: TGTGCCAGCAGAGATAGCGGTCAGCCCCAGCATTTT.

This clonotype is deemed medium-sized. Found in a library prepared for alpha chains, this beta chain is an off-target read, and its abundance has little meaning. The gene calls are TRBV12-3 or TRBV12-4 and TRBJ2-5; unclear D gene. This CDR3 region has 14 residues. V lost 2 bases and J lost 6, with 13 bases in between. CDR3 sequence reads: CASSLSDRFKTQYF. CDR3 nucleotides: TGTGCCAGCAGTTTAAGCGATAGATTTAAGACCCAGTACTTC.

This clonotype was recorded at least ten times. This beta chain is an off-target read within a library intended for alpha chains, so its frequency means little. V usage is TRBV7-2 and J usage is TRBJ2-1; 9 bases map to TRBD2. The CDR3 extends over 16 amino acids. V dropped 2 bases and J dropped 6; count of bases not matched to a gene: 8. Germline V gene data show CDR1 as SGHTA and CDR2 as FQGNSA. CDR3: CASSLLGGRAGNEQFF. For the CDR3, the DNA is TGTGCCAGCAGCTTACTCGGCGGGAGGGCCGGCAATGAGCAGTTCTTC.